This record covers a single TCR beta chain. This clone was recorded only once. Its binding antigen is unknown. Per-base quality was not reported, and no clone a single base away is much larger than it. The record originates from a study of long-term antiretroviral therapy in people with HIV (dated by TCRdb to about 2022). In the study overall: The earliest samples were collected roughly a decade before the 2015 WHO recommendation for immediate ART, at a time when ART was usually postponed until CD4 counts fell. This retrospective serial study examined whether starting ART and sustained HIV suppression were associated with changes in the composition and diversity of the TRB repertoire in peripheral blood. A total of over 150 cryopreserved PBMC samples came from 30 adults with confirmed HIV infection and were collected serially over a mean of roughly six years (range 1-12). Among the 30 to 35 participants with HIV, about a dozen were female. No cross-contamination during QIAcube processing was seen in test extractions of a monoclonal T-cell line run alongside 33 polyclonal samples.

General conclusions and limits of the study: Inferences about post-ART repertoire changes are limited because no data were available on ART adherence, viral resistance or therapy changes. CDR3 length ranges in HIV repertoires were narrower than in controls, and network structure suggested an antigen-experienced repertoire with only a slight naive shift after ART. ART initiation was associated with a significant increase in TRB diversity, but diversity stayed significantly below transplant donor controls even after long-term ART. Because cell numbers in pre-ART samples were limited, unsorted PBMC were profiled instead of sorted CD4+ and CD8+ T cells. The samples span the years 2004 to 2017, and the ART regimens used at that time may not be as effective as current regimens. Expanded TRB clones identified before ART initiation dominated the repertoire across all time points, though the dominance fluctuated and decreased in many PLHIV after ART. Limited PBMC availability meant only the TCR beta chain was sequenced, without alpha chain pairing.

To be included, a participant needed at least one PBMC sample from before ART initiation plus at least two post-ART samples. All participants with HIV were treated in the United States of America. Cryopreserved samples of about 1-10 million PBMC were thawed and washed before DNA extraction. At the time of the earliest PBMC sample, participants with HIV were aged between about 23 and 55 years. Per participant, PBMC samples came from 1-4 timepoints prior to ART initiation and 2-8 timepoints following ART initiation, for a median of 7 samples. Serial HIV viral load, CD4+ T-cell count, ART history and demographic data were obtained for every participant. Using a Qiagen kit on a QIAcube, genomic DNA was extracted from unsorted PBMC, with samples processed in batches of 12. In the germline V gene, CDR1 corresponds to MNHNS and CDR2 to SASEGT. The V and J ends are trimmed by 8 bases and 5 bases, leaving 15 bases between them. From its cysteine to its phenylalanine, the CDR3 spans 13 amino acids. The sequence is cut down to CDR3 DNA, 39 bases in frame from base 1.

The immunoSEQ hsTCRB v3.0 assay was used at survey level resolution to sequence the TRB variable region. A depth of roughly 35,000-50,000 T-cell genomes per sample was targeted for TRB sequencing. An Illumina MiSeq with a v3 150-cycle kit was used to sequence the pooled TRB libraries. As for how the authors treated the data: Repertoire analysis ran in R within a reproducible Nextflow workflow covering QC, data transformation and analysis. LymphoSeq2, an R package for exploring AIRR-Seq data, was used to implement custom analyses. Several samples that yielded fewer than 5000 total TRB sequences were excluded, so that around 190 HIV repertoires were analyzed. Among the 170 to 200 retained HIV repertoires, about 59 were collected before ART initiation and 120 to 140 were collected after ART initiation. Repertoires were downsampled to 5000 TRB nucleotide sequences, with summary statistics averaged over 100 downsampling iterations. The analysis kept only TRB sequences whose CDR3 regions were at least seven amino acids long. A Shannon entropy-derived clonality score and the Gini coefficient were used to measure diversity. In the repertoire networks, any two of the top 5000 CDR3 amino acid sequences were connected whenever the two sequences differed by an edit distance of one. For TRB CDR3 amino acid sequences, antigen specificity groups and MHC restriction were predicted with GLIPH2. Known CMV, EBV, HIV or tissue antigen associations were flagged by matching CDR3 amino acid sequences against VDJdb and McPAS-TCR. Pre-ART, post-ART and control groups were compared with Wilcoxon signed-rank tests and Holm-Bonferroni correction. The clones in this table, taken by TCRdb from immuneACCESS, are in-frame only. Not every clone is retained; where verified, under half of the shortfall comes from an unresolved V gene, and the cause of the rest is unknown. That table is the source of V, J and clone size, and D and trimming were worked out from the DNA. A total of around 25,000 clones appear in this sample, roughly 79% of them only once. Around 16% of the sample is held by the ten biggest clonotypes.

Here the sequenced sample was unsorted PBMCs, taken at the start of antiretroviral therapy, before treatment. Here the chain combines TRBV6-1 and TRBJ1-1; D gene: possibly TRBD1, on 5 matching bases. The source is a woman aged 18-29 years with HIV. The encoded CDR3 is CASWRGEGTEAFF. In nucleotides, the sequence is TGTGCCAGCTGGAGGGGCGAGGGGACTGAAGCTTTCTTT.